Presented here are 21 T cell receptor beta chains from one specimen sequenced in a study of shared T cell receptors in the human thymus. The table came from immunoSEQ multiplex PCR; TCRdb's copy has only in-frame clones and leaves some out. Here the sample spans approximately 580,000 clones, approximately 80% being singletons. These data were likewise used in another study, on human thymus T cells.

The sequencing sample was made of thymocytes. The source is a boy in the first two years of life with a congenital heart defect.

This clone was recorded once. The chain combines TRBV9 with TRBJ2-1; no clear D. V lost 1 base to trimming and J lost 0 bases, with 14 bases between them. Per the germline V gene, CDR1 is SGDLS and CDR2 is YYNGEE. This CDR3 contains 17 residues. This CDR3 is CASSVKKLESSYNEQFF. The CDR3 DNA is TGTGCCAGCAGCGTAAAGAAACTGGAGAGCTCCTACAATGAGCAGTTCTTC.

The CDR3, as DNA: TGTGCCAGCAGCTTAGATGCGGACAGGAGCCCATCTGGGGCCAACGTCCTGACTTTC. Its translation: CASSLDADRSPSGANVLTF. The chain carries TRBV11-2 and TRBJ2-6, with 7 bases fitting TRBD1. With 0 bases clipped from V and 1 base from J, the junction kept 9 bases outside the gene matches. CDR1 is SGHAT, CDR2 FQNNGV, per germline. The CDR3 contains 19 residues.

The chain joins TRBV10-2 to TRBJ2-3; a weak D match, TRBD2 (6 bases). Trimming took off 5 bases at V and 1 base at J, with 13 bases between the two ends. Germline loops: CDR1 WSHSY, CDR2 SAAADI. CDR3 length: 15 amino acids. CDR3 sequence: CASSLTGGGTDTQYF. The CDR3 region has the DNA TGCGCCAGCAGTCTAACAGGAGGGGGCACAGATACGCAGTATTTT.

This clone was counted once. The CDR3 loop reads CASSPRTGRNDEKLFF. The CDR3 coding sequence is TGTGCCAGCAGCCCCAGGACAGGGAGGAACGATGAAAAACTGTTTTTT. V and J are TRBV7-2 and TRBJ1-4; 8 nucleotides align to TRBD1. The CDR3 runs 16 residues. CDR1 and CDR2 (germline): SGHTA, FQGNSA. Trimming at V came to 5 bases and at J to 6 bases, leaving 11 bases not matched to a gene.

The chain links TRBV5-8 to TRBJ2-5, with a possible D match to TRBD2 (5 bases). V dropped 4 bases and J dropped 2 bases, with 24 bases sitting between them. The CDR3 consists of 18 residues. The germline V gene encodes CDR1 SGHTS and CDR2 YDEGEE. In nucleotides, the CDR3 is TGTGCCAGCAGCGCACGGCCTGGACTCCCCTTTTGTCAAGAGACCCAGTACTTC. It translates to CASSARPGLPFCQETQYF.

This rearrangement joins TRBV15 to TRBJ2-5; TRBD1 might be the D (6 bases). The V end lost 5 bases, the J end lost 5 bases, and 12 bases lay between the germline ends. CDR1 and CDR2 from the germline V gene are LNHNV and YYDKDF (reference sequence). CDR3 length: 13 amino acids. The CDR3 DNA reads as TGTGCCACCAGCCCTTACAGGGATGAGACCCAGTACTTC. Its translation is CATSPYRDETQYF.

A few counts support this clone. The chain links TRBV5-1 to TRBJ2-2; D not resolved. Germline-derived CDR1 and CDR2 are SGHRS and YFSETQ. The CDR3 covers 13 residues. The germline V and J ends were trimmed by 2 bases and 8 bases, with 10 bases remaining between them. CDR3 in amino acids: CASSFAVTGELFF. The CDR3 nucleotides read TGCGCCAGCAGCTTTGCGGTTACGGGGGAGCTGTTTTTT.

CDR3: CASSLKTGQGSYGYTF. The CDR3 coding sequence is TGTGCCAGCAGCTTAAAGACGGGACAGGGAAGCTATGGCTACACCTTC. The chain links TRBV7-2 to TRBJ1-2; 9 nucleotides line up with TRBD1. Germline V gene sequence: CDR1 SGHTA, CDR2 FQGNSA. The V and J ends lost 2 bases and 4 bases, in that order; junction bases with no gene match: 8. The CDR3 contains 16 residues.

The rearrangement uses TRBV5-4 and TRBJ1-3; D remains unclear. Between the trimmed V and J ends, which lost 0 bases and 3 bases, there was a span of 7 bases. Germline V gene data show CDR1 as SGHNT and CDR2 as YYREEE (reference sequence). This CDR3 region has 14 residues. The CDR3 here is CASSLGEFGNTIYF. The CDR3 DNA is TGTGCCAGCAGCTTGGGAGAATTTGGAAACACCATATATTTT.

CDR3 nucleotides: TGTGCCAGCTCACCAAGAACAGGCCGTTCAGATACGCAGTATTTT. It yields the protein CASSPRTGRSDTQYF. The chain couples TRBV18 to TRBJ2-3; D perhaps matches TRBD1 (5 bases). Germline V gives CDR1 KGHSH, CDR2 LQKENI. This CDR3 is built from 15 residues. V lost 2 bases to trimming and J lost 4 bases, with 13 bases between them.

The sample holds a few counts of this clone. The chain is built from TRBV18 and TRBJ2-1, with D perhaps TRBD2 (6 bases). Germline assignment: CDR1 KGHSH and CDR2 LQKENI. Trimming removed 2 bases from V and 4 bases from J, with 18 bases in between. This CDR3 region has 17 residues. The CDR3 loop reads CASSPSPRDWEYNEQFF. DNA for the CDR3: TGTGCCAGCTCACCATCGCCCCGGGACTGGGAATACAATGAGCAGTTCTTC.

The chain employs TRBV11-3 and TRBJ2-1, with a weak D call TRBD1 (6 bases). Germline loops: CDR1 SGHNT, CDR2 YENEEA. Trimming took 5 bases from V and 4 from J, leaving 15 bases between them. This CDR3 region has 15 residues. The CDR3 sequence is CASSLRQVTYNEQFF. The CDR3 coding sequence is TGTGCCAGCAGCCTTAGACAGGTTACTTACAATGAGCAGTTCTTC. The variable domain in full, completed from reference TRBV11-3 and TRBJ2-1, reads EAGVVQSPRYKIIEKKQPVAFWCNPISGHNTLYWYLQNLGQGPELLIRYENEEAVDDSQLPKDRFSAERLKGVDSTLKIQPAELGDSAVYLCASSLRQVTYNEQFFGPGTRLTVL.

The CDR3 coding sequence is TGCGCCAGCAGCCAAGATCCCGGTGAGCAGTTCTTC. Translation gives CASSQDPGEQFF. The gene calls are TRBV4-3 and TRBJ2-1; D is ambiguous. From germline, CDR1 is LGHNA and CDR2 YSLEER. This CDR3 is 12 amino acids long. The ends were cut back, 0 bases at V and 9 bases at J, with 6 bases in the middle.

On this clone itself: The sample has other DNA sequences that encode this CDR3 too. This chain connects TRBV15 to TRBJ2-5, with D perhaps matching TRBD2 (6 bases). The CDR3 loop spans 14 amino acids. V was clipped by 0 bases and J by 3 bases, with 8 bases between them. The germline V gene has CDR1 LNHNV and CDR2 YYDKDF (reference sequence). CDR3 bases: TGTGCCACCAGCAGAGACCCGGGGGAAGAGACCCAGTACTTC. Amino acids: CATSRDPGEETQYF.

This rearrangement joins TRBV29-1 to TRBJ2-7; 7 bases fit TRBD2. The CDR3 runs 12 residues. J gave up 5 bases and V 4 bases, and 5 bases lay outside the gene matches. Germline CDR1 SQVTM, CDR2 ANQGSEA. CDR3 coding DNA: TGCAGCGTTGGGGGGAGGGGCCACGAGCAGTACTTC. It yields the protein CSVGGRGHEQYF.

This clone turned up a few times. The V gene is TRBV2, the J gene TRBJ2-7; the match to TRBD1 covers 10 bases. With V trimmed by 1 base and J by 2 bases, 5 bases remained unmatched. The germline CDR1 and CDR2 sequences are SNHLY and FYNNEI. The CDR3 covers 16 residues. This CDR3 reads CASSEGPGQGPYEQYF. The CDR3 DNA follows: TGTGCCAGCAGTGAAGGGCCGGGACAGGGGCCCTACGAGCAGTACTTC.

This chain links TRBV19 with TRBJ2-7; TRBD1 is a possible D gene (6 bases). This CDR3 contains 15 residues. Deletions cut 4 bases from V and 3 bases from J, with 16 bases between. Germline lookup yields CDR1 LNHDA and CDR2 SQIVND (reference sequence). The CDR3 region is CASSSHRVPLYEQYF. The CDR3 DNA reads TGTGCCAGTAGTAGCCACAGGGTGCCTCTCTACGAGCAGTACTTC. The full variable domain, its missing parts supplied by reference TRBV19 and TRBJ2-7, is DGGITQSPKYLFRKEGQNVTLSCEQNLNHDAMYWYRQDPGQGLRLIYYSQIVNDFQKGDIAEGYSVSREKKESFPLTVTSAQKNPTAFYLCASSSHRVPLYEQYFGPGTRLTVT.

The chain carries TRBV9 and TRBJ2-1; 9 positions match TRBD2. Trimming took 0 bases from V and 5 from J; bases not matched to a gene: 3. CDR3 length equals 15 residues. Germline assignment: CDR1 SGDLS and CDR2 YYNGEE. CDR3 protein: CASSVGLAEDNEQFF. In nucleotides, the CDR3 is TGTGCCAGCAGCGTAGGACTAGCGGAGGACAATGAGCAGTTCTTC.

The chain joins TRBV11-3 to TRBJ2-5; tentative D call: TRBD2 (6 bases). With 2 bases removed from V and 5 bases from J, the gap between germline ends came to 18 bases. Germline V gene sequence: CDR1 SGHNT, CDR2 YENEEA. This CDR3 region has 16 residues. The CDR3 nucleotides read TGTGCCAGCAGCTTATGGGGCGGGGCTAACGGGGAGACCCAGTACTTC. Protein product: CASSLWGGANGETQYF.

This chain joins TRBV29-1 and TRBJ2-7; 7 nucleotides agree with TRBD1. J lost 6 bases, V lost 4 bases, and 6 bases had no gene match. From germline, CDR1 is SQVTM and CDR2 ANQGSEA. The CDR3 has 12 amino acids. CDR3 nucleotides: TGCAGCGTTGCCCGGGACAGCTCCGAGCAGTACTTC. Amino acid sequence: CSVARDSSEQYF.

V gene TRBV15 combines with J gene TRBJ2-7; 10 positions agree with TRBD2. Germline loops: CDR1 LNHNV, CDR2 YYDKDF (reference sequence). Germline trimming cut 1 base from V and 2 bases from J; bases unmatched to any gene: 8. There are 17 residues in the CDR3. The CDR3 spells CATSRVGSSGRPYEQYF. In DNA, the CDR3 is TGTGCCACCAGCAGAGTAGGGTCTAGCGGGAGACCCTACGAGCAGTACTTC.